Listed here are 15 T cell receptor beta chains from one sample, sequenced in a study of blood T cell repertoires in COVID-19. The table came from immunoSEQ multiplex PCR; TCRdb's copy has only in-frame clones and leaves some out. This sample yields more than 150,000 clones, of which roughly four fifths are seen a single time; 4.5% to 5.5% belongs to the top ten. Material: peripheral blood. Receptor source: a woman in her 30s with acute or convalescent COVID-19.

The V call is TRBV15, the J call TRBJ2-5, with D maybe TRBD1 (6 bases). The CDR3 sequence is 16 residues long. V gave up 0 bases and J gave up 2 bases, with 13 bases separating them. Germline V gene lookup returns CDR1 LNHNV and CDR2 YYDKDF (reference sequence). Here the CDR3 reads CATSRDRPTGQETQYF. The CDR3 DNA is TGTGCCACCAGCAGAGATCGACCGACAGGTCAAGAGACCCAGTACTTC. Looking up the rest from reference TRBV15 and TRBJ2-5 gives the full variable domain: DAMVIQNPRYQVTQFGKPVTLSCSQTLNHNVMYWYQQKSSQAPKLLFHYYDKDFNNEADTPDNFQSRRPNTSFCFLDIRSPGLGDTAMYLCATSRDRPTGQETQYFGPGTRLLVL.

The chain combines TRBV4-2 with TRBJ1-4; D gene ambiguous. Per the germline V gene, CDR1 is LGHNA and CDR2 is YNFKEQ. The CDR3 is 17 residues long. Trimming removed 4 bases from V and 3 bases from J, with 18 bases in between. The CDR3 DNA reads TGTGCCAGCAGCCGCGACCTGGCGGGCAGCCCTAATGAAAAACTGTTTTTT. Its protein is CASSRDLAGSPNEKLFF.

The chain recombines TRBV20-1 with TRBJ1-2; D unclear. Germline assignment: CDR1 DFQATT and CDR2 SNEGSKA (reference sequence). There are 13 residues in the CDR3. The germline V and J ends were trimmed by 3 bases and 2 bases, with 10 bases remaining between them. Here the CDR3 DNA reads TGCAGTGCTAGTATACAGCCAAACTATGGCTACACCTTC. Its translation is CSASIQPNYGYTF.

This chain joins TRBV29-1 and TRBJ1-5; 8 nucleotides match TRBD1. The V gene's germline CDR1 is SQVTM and CDR2 ANQGSEA. V lost 8 bases, J lost 5 bases, and 14 bases stayed unmatched. The CDR3 runs to 15 residues. CDR3 sequence (DNA): TGCAGCATCAAAATCAACGGACAGGGAGATCAGCCCCAGCATTTT. The encoded protein is CSIKINGQGDQPQHF.

This sequence joins TRBV2 and TRBJ1-2, with D perhaps matching TRBD1 (5 bases). CDR3 length: 14 residues. Trimming stripped 6 bases from V and 3 bases from J, with 14 bases between. Germline loops: CDR1 SNHLY, CDR2 FYNNEI. Written as DNA, the CDR3 is TGTGCCAGCAGCGGGGGGGGATATCACTATGGCTACACCTTC. Encoded protein: CASSGGGYHYGYTF.

This chain connects TRBV7-6 to TRBJ2-7; 12 nucleotides agree with TRBD2. The CDR3 totals 17 residues. CDR1 SGHVS and CDR2 FNYEAQ come from the germline V gene. V trimming: 5 bases; J trimming: 2 bases; junction bases outside the gene matches: 10. CDR3 residues: CASSPSGLAGRTYEQYF. The CDR3 DNA sequence: TGTGCCAGCAGCCCGAGCGGACTAGCGGGGAGGACCTACGAGCAGTACTTC.

The V call is TRBV10-3, the J call TRBJ2-1; 8 nucleotides agree with TRBD1. CDR1 ENHRY and CDR2 SYGVKD come from the germline V gene. The CDR3 spans 15 residues. Trimming at V came to 5 bases and at J to 1 base, leaving 4 bases not matched to a gene. CDR3 coding DNA: TGTGCCATCAGTCGCACAGGGGGGTCCTACAATGAGCAGTTCTTC. Encoded protein: CAISRTGGSYNEQFF.

V gene TRBV6-2 or TRBV6-3 combines with J gene TRBJ2-1, with D tentatively TRBD2 (6 bases). The CDR3 runs to 15 residues. The germline V gene encodes CDR1 MNHEY and CDR2 SVGEGT. The V end was cut by 4 bases, the J end by 2 bases, with 12 bases between. The CDR3, as DNA: TGTGCCAGCAGTTCCCTAGCGACACCCTACAATGAGCAGTTCTTC. Amino acids: CASSSLATPYNEQFF.

A few counts support this clone. The chain combines TRBV5-4 with TRBJ2-3; D call uncertain. Trimming took off 0 bases at V and 4 bases at J, with 3 bases between the two ends. CDR1 SGHNT and CDR2 YYREEE come from the germline V gene (reference sequence). The CDR3 sequence is 12 residues long. DNA of the CDR3: TGTGCCAGCAGCTTGGCCGCAGATACGCAGTATTTT. Translated: CASSLAADTQYF.

The chain is built from TRBV5-5 and TRBJ2-7; possible D gene TRBD1, 5 bases. V was trimmed by 0 bases and J by 1 base, leaving 11 bases between them. This CDR3 has 15 residues. CDR1 is SGHKS, CDR2 YYEKEE, per germline (reference sequence). CDR3 protein: CASSLGPGQSYEQYF. The CDR3 DNA sequence: TGTGCCAGCAGCTTGGGACCTGGACAATCCTACGAGCAGTACTTC.

The chain couples TRBV27 to TRBJ1-6; D is undetermined. Germline values: CDR1 MNHEY, CDR2 SMNVEV (reference sequence). With 4 bases removed from V and 0 bases from J, the gap between germline ends came to 4 bases. The CDR3 has 14 residues. The CDR3 region is CASSSSSYNSPLHF. The CDR3 DNA reads as TGTGCCAGCAGTTCCAGCTCCTATAATTCACCCCTCCACTTT.

The gene calls are TRBV7-8 and TRBJ1-2; D is unclear. The germline gives CDR1 SGHVS, CDR2 FQNEAQ. This CDR3 is 16 amino acids long. Trimming took off 0 bases at V and 7 bases at J, with 18 bases between the two ends. CDR3 loop: CASSLALSKIPSGYTF. The CDR3 DNA sequence: TGTGCCAGCAGCTTAGCGCTTTCGAAGATCCCGAGTGGCTACACCTTC.

For the CDR3, the DNA is TGTGCCAGCAGCCGGTCGACAGGGAGACCCTACAATGAGCAGTTCTTC. Protein product: CASSRSTGRPYNEQFF. The chain couples TRBV3-1 (or the pseudogene TRBV3-2) to TRBJ2-1, with TRBD1 identical over 7 bases. This CDR3 contains 16 residues. Germline V gives CDR1 LGHDT, CDR2 YNNKEL (reference sequence). Unmatched junction bases numbered 8, after V lost 4 bases and J lost 2 bases.

The chain couples TRBV28 to TRBJ2-3, with a tentative D call TRBD2 (5 bases). The CDR3 has 14 amino acids. The germline V gene has CDR1 MDHEN and CDR2 SYDVKM. Between the trimmed V and J ends, which lost 2 bases and 2 bases, there was a span of 8 bases. This CDR3 reads CASSLGGPTDTQYF. In nucleotides, the CDR3 is TGTGCCAGCAGTTTAGGAGGCCCCACAGATACGCAGTATTTT.

The CDR3 DNA sequence: TGTGCCAGCACCGAAAGGACAGGAAAACGGGGGACCCAGTACTTC. Amino acids: CASTERTGKRGTQYF. The chain recombines TRBV25-1 with TRBJ2-5, with TRBD1 matching 7 bases. The germline V gene encodes CDR1 MGHDK and CDR2 SYGVNS. Trimming took 7 bases from V and 7 from J; bases not matched to a gene: 15. The CDR3 contains 15 residues.